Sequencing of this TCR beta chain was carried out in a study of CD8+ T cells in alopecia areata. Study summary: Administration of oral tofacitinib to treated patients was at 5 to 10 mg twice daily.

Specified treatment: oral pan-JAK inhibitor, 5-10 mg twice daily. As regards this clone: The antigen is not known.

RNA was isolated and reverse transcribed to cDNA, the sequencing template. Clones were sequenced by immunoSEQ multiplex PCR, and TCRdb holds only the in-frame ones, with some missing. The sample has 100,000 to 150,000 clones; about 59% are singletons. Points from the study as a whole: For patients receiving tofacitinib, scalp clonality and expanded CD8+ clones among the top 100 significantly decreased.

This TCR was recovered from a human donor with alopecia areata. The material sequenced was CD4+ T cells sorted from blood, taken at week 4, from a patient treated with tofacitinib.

The CDR3 loop reads CSVEGSASQETQYF. Here the CDR3 DNA reads TGCAGCGTTGAAGGATCGGCTAGCCAAGAGACCCAGTACTTC. This chain connects TRBV29-1 to TRBJ2-5; no clear D. CDR3 length: 14 residues. V shed 1 base and J shed 1 base, with 10 bases lying between them. CDR1 and CDR2 from the germline V gene are SQVTM and ANQGSEA.